The present TCR beta chain was sequenced within a study of blood T cell repertoires in COVID-19. In the study overall: Some COVID-19 samples were acute and others convalescent; all came from the United States, Italy and Spain.

Here immunoSEQ multiplex PCR was the method, and the copy in TCRdb shows in-frame clones only, minus some. This table has roughly 120,000 clones, just over 85% appearing once. CDR1 is SGHRS and CDR2 is YFSETQ in the germline V gene. This CDR3 has 15 residues. Trimming stripped 4 bases from V and 5 bases from J, with 15 bases between. The chain uses TRBV5-1 and TRBJ1-4, with D perhaps TRBD1 (6 bases). The TCR originated in a woman aged 50 to 65 with active or convalescent COVID-19. What was sequenced was peripheral blood. The CDR3 spells CASSPWDIGNEKLFF. The CDR3 DNA follows: TGCGCCAGCAGCCCCTGGGACATTGGAAATGAAAAACTGTTTTTT. Full variable domain (missing parts from reference TRBV5-1 and TRBJ1-4): KAGVTQTPRYLIKTRGQQVTLSCSPISGHRSVSWYQQTPGQGLQFLFEYFSETQRNKGNFPGRFSGRQFSNSRSEMNVSTLELGDSALYLCASSPWDIGNEKLFFGSGTQLSVL.